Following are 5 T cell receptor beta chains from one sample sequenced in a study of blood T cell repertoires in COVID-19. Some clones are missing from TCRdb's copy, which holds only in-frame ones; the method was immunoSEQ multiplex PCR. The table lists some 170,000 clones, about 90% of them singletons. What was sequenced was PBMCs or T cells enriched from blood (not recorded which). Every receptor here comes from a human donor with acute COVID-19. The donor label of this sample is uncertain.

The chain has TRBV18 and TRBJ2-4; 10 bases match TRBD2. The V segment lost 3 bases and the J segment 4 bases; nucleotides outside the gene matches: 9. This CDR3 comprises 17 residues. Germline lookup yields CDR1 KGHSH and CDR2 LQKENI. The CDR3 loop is CASSPLGSGGLKNIQYF. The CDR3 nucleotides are TGTGCCAGCTCACCCCTCGGTAGCGGGGGGCTGAAAAACATTCAGTACTTC.

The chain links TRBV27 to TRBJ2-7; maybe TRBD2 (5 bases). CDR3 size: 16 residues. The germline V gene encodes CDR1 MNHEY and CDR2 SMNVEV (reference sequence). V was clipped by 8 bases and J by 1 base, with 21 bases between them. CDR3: CASHSRGSRISYEQYF. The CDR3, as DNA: TGTGCCAGCCACTCCCGCGGGTCTCGGATATCCTACGAGCAGTACTTC.

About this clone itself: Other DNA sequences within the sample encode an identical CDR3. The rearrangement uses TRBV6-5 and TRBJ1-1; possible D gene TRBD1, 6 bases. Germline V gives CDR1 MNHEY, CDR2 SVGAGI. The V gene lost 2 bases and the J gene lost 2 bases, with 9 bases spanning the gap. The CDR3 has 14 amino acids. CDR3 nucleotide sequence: TGTGCCAGCAGTTACGACAGGAGAAACACTGAAGCTTTCTTT. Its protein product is CASSYDRRNTEAFF.

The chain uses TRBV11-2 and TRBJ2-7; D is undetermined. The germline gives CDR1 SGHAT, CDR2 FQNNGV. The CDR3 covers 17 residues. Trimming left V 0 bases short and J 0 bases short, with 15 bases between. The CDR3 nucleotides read TGTGCCAGCAGCTTAGATCGTCTAACCTTTGGCTCCTACGAGCAGTACTTC. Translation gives CASSLDRLTFGSYEQYF.

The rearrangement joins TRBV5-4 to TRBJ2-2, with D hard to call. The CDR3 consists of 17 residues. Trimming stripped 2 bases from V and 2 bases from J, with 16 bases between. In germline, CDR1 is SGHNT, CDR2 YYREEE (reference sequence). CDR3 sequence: CASSFFGARQNTGELFF. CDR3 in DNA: TGTGCCAGCAGCTTTTTCGGTGCTAGGCAAAACACCGGGGAGCTGTTTTTT.